Listed below are T cell receptor beta chains from one sample, sequenced in a study of blood T cell repertoires in COVID-19. The repertoire was sequenced with immunoSEQ multiplex PCR; TCRdb's copy has only in-frame clones and lacks some. The table records 150,000 to 200,000 clones, roughly 80% of them present only once. Sequencing used PBMCs or T cells enriched from blood (not recorded which). Source of these receptors: a middle-aged man who had recovered from COVID-19. Both conserved end residues are part of each CDR3. D genes are given only for firm matches. The listing skips clone size in some rows; elsewhere it reads once, few, many or a size class.

size: -
J: TRBJ1-2
D: -
V: TRBV29-1
CDR3: CSANIGGYTF
DNA: TGCAGCGCCAACATTGGTGGCTACACCTTC

size: -
J: TRBJ1-1
D: TRBD1
V: TRBV7-2
CDR3: CASSLASTGRGEAFF
DNA: TGTGCCAGCAGCTTAGCCTCGACAGGGCGGGGTGAAGCTTTCTTT

size: -
J: TRBJ1-5
D: TRBD1
V: TRBV7-2
CDR3: CASSQTGDNQPQHF
DNA: TGTGCCAGCAGCCAGACAGGGGACAATCAGCCCCAGCATTTT

size: -
J: TRBJ2-5
D: -
V: TRBV27
CDR3: CASSSTPYQETQYF
DNA: TGTGCCAGCAGTAGTACACCGTACCAAGAGACCCAGTACTTC

size: -
J: TRBJ2-5
D: TRBD2
V: TRBV7-2
CDR3: CASSGGDGETQYF
DNA: TGTGCCAGCAGCGGGGGGGACGGAGAGACCCAGTACTTC

size: few
J: TRBJ1-4
D: TRBD1
V: TRBV2
CDR3: CASSERSRDRKEKLFF
DNA: TGTGCCAGCAGTGAGAGAAGCCGGGACAGAAAAGAAAAACTGTTTTTT

size: -
J: TRBJ1-1
D: TRBD1
V: TRBV5-1
CDR3: CASSLGDRGTEAFF
DNA: TGCGCCAGCAGCTTGGGGGACAGGGGCACTGAAGCTTTCTTT

size: -
J: TRBJ2-7
D: -
V: TRBV5-4
CDR3: CASSLKSATYEQYF
DNA: TGTGCCAGCAGTCTGAAAAGTGCTACCTACGAGCAGTACTTC

size: -
J: TRBJ2-1
D: TRBD2
V: TRBV7-2
CDR3: CASRLTSGRFNEQFF
DNA: TGTGCCAGCAGATTGACTAGCGGGAGGTTTAATGAGCAGTTCTTC

size: -
J: TRBJ2-1
D: TRBD2
V: TRBV3-1/TRBV3-2
CDR3: CASSQESTSGRTNEQFF
DNA: TGTGCCAGCAGCCAAGAATCCACTAGCGGGAGAACCAATGAGCAGTTCTTC

size: many
J: TRBJ2-3
D: TRBD1
V: TRBV7-2
CDR3: CASSPGTVSTDTQYF
DNA: TGTGCCAGCAGCCCCGGGACAGTTAGCACAGATACGCAGTATTTT

size: -
J: TRBJ2-3
D: -
V: TRBV9
CDR3: CASSVGLGDTQYF
DNA: TGTGCCAGCAGCGTGGGCCTGGGAGATACGCAGTATTTT

size: -
J: TRBJ1-1
D: -
V: TRBV20-1
CDR3: CSARVRAEAFF
DNA: TGCAGTGCTAGGGTACGGGCTGAAGCTTTCTTT

size: -
J: TRBJ2-3
D: -
V: TRBV7-9
CDR3: CASSPARTDTQYF
DNA: TGTGCCAGCAGCCCTGCCCGGACAGATACGCAGTATTTT

size: -
J: TRBJ2-1
D: TRBD2
V: TRBV6-1
CDR3: CASSESPMTSGTVYEQFF
DNA: TGTGCCAGCAGTGAAAGCCCCATGACTAGCGGGACGGTCTACGAGCAGTTCTTC

size: -
J: TRBJ2-1
D: TRBD2
V: TRBV13
CDR3: CASSSGLAGGNEQFF
DNA: TGTGCCAGCAGCTCGGGACTAGCGGGAGGCAATGAGCAGTTCTTC

size: -
J: TRBJ1-6
D: TRBD1
V: TRBV5-4
CDR3: CASSLEDRPNSPLHF
DNA: TGTGCCAGCAGCTTGGAGGACAGGCCCAATTCACCCCTCCACTTT

size: -
J: TRBJ2-1
D: -
V: TRBV7-9
CDR3: CASSLDLTSRDEQFF
DNA: TGTGCCAGCAGCTTAGACTTAACTAGCCGCGATGAGCAGTTCTTC

size: -
J: TRBJ1-1
D: -
V: TRBV7-9
CDR3: CASSLDQVKAFF
DNA: TGTGCCAGCAGCTTAGACCAGGTCAAGGCTTTCTTT

size: -
J: TRBJ1-1
D: TRBD1
V: TRBV25-1
CDR3: CASSELGQAGTEAFF
DNA: TGTGCCAGCAGTGAACTAGGACAGGCGGGGACTGAAGCTTTCTTT

size: -
J: TRBJ1-6
D: -
V: TRBV27
CDR3: CASTAAGGVNSPLHF
DNA: TGTGCCAGCACCGCCGCGGGGGGAGTCAATTCACCCCTCCACTTT